Sequencing of this TCR beta chain was carried out in a study of control samples from healthy donors and cancer patients. This table comes from immunoSEQ multiplex PCR, and its TCRdb copy is limited to in-frame clones, with some not included. The table records approximately 60,000 clones, around 93% of them present only once. Input material: PBMCs. The clonotype comes from a man aged 25 to 40 with colorectal cancer.

The CDR3 spells CATEQAGEKDEQFF. In DNA form, the CDR3 reads TGTGCCACTGAGCAGGCGGGGGAGAAGGATGAGCAGTTCTTC. J is TRBJ2-1 and V is TRBV24-1; 7 nucleotides match TRBD2. CDR1 and CDR2 (germline): KGHDR, SFDVKD. V dropped 10 bases and J dropped 8; count of bases not matched to a gene: 13. The CDR3 extends over 14 amino acids.